The 2 T cell receptor beta chains in this list originate from one sample, sequenced in a study of long-term antiretroviral therapy in people with HIV. Assay version v3.0 of immunoSEQ was used, and it was run at survey level. The data were produced by immunoSEQ multiplex PCR, yet TCRdb's version contains in-frame clones alone and is incomplete. Of some 28,000 clones listed, 90% are singletons. The sample in question was unsorted PBMCs, obtained about 5.3 years after starting antiretroviral therapy. The receptors stem from a woman in her thirties or forties with HIV.

The chain links TRBV6-1 to TRBJ1-4; D might be TRBD1 (6 bases). The germline V and J ends were trimmed by 4 bases and 5 bases, with 14 bases remaining between them. The CDR3 has 15 amino acids. Germline V gives CDR1 MNHNS, CDR2 SASEGT. DNA for the CDR3: TGTGCCAGCAGTGGGAGGGGGGCCGAGAATGAAAAACTGTTTTTT. Its translation is CASSGRGAENEKLFF.

This chain uses TRBV6-5 with TRBJ2-2; maybe TRBD2 (6 bases). V shed 2 bases and J shed 4 bases, with 8 bases lying between them. Germline values: CDR1 MNHEY, CDR2 SVGAGI. CDR3 length equals 14 residues. The CDR3 region is CASSYPTSTGELFF. For the CDR3, the DNA is TGTGCCAGCAGTTACCCGACTAGCACCGGGGAGCTGTTTTTT.